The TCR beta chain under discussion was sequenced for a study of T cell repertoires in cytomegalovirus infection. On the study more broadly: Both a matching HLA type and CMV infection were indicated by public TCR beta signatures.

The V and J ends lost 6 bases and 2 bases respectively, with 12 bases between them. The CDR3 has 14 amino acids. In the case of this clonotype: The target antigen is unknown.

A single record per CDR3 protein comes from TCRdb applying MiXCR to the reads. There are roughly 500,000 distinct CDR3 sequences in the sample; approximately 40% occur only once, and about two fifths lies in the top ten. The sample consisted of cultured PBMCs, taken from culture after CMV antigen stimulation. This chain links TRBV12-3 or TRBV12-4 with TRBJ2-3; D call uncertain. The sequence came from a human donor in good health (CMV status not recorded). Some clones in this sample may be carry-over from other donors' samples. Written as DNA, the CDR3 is TGTGCCAGCAGCCTAATTTCAACCACAGATACGCAGTATTTT. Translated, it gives CASSLISTTDTQYF.